This T cell receptor beta chain originates from a study of blood T cell repertoires in COVID-19. Study at large: Acute and convalescent COVID-19 specimens originated in the United States, Italy and Spain. PBMCs, B-cell-depleted T cells, or T cells were the source of the cDNA or gDNA that made up the material.

In the authors' methods: Reference gene primer amplification yielded estimated nucleated cell counts. Profiled with immunoSEQ multiplex PCR; TCRdb holds only in-frame clones, not every one. D and trimming come from the DNA, and the V and J calls and clone size come from that table. Among roughly 190,000 clones, roughly nine tenths were seen once, and the ten largest hold 20% to 25%. The CDR3 has 15 residues. V gave up 5 bases and J gave up 5 bases; unmatched junction bases: 6. Germline CDR1 and CDR2: SGHTA and FQGNSA. This clonotype was sampled from a man aged 55 to 70 with active or convalescent COVID-19. The sequencing sample was made of peripheral blood. V gene TRBV7-2 combines with J gene TRBJ2-2, with TRBD1 matching over 9 bases. The CDR3 region is CASSPGTGRTGELFF. As DNA, the CDR3 is TGTGCCAGCAGCCCCGGGACAGGGCGAACCGGGGAGCTGTTTTTT.